These T cell receptor beta chains were read from a single sample in a study of blood T cell repertoires in COVID-19. Some clones are missing from TCRdb's copy, which holds only in-frame ones; the method was immunoSEQ multiplex PCR. The table records some 110,000 clones, about 80% of them present only once. Input material: peripheral blood. These receptor sequences come from a man between 70 and 80 years old with active or convalescent COVID-19. Each CDR3 is given with its conserved first and last residue. D genes are given only for firm matches. Some rows have no size entry. The others give once, few or many, or a class for an expanded clone.

TRBV3-1/TRBV3-2,TRBJ1-5,.,few,14,CASSQGQSNQPQHF,TGTGCCAGCAGCCAAGGACAGAGCAATCAGCCCCAGCATTTT
TRBV7-2,TRBJ2-3,.,.,13,CASSLQSTDTQYF,TGTGCCAGCAGCTTACAGAGCACAGATACGCAGTATTTT
TRBV3-1/TRBV3-2,TRBJ2-5,.,.,14,CASSHHGPGETQYF,TGTGCCAGCAGCCATCATGGCCCGGGGGAGACCCAGTACTTC
TRBV5-1,TRBJ1-5,.,.,15,CASSLEGGANQPQHF,TGCGCCAGCAGCTTGGAAGGTGGGGCGAATCAGCCCCAGCATTTT
TRBV7-3,TRBJ2-1,TRBD2,.,15,CASSRQTSGYNEQFF,TGTGCCAGCAGCCGACAGACTAGCGGCTACAATGAGCAGTTCTTC
TRBV27,TRBJ1-1,.,.,13,CASSRQENTEAFF,TGTGCCAGCAGTCGACAAGAGAACACTGAAGCTTTCTTT
TRBV11-3,TRBJ1-6,.,.,12,CASSLANSPLHF,TGTGCCAGCAGCTTAGCAAATTCACCCCTCCACTTT
TRBV9,TRBJ2-3,.,.,15,CASSEAGIRTDTQYF,TGTGCCAGCAGCGAAGCAGGAATCCGCACAGATACGCAGTATTTT
TRBV27,TRBJ2-5,.,.,15,CASSLGGAGHETQYF,TGTGCCAGCAGTTTAGGAGGGGCAGGCCACGAGACCCAGTACTTC
TRBV2,TRBJ1-5,.,.,14,CASSEGQGSQPQHF,TGTGCCAGCAGTGAAGGGCAGGGTTCTCAGCCCCAGCATTTT
TRBV6-5,TRBJ1-1,TRBD1,.,15,CASSPRTGVNTEAFF,TGTGCCAGCAGTCCCCGGACAGGGGTGAACACTGAAGCTTTCTTT
TRBV5-6,TRBJ2-5,TRBD2,once,16,CASSLGGGSSLETQYF,TGTGCCAGCAGCTTGGGAGGCGGGAGTTCTCTCGAGACCCAGTACTTC
TRBV6-5,TRBJ1-4,TRBD1,.,15,CASKLTGATNEKLFF,TGTGCCAGCAAATTAACAGGGGCAACTAATGAAAAACTGTTTTTT
TRBV9,TRBJ2-5,TRBD1,.,13,CASSAGQGGTQYF,TGTGCCAGCAGCGCCGGACAGGGTGGGACCCAGTACTTC
TRBV11-2,TRBJ2-7,TRBD1,few,13,CASSQGQIYEQYF,TGTGCCAGCAGCCAGGGACAGATCTACGAGCAGTACTTC
TRBV6-4,TRBJ1-2,.,once,14,CASSDGRANYGYTF,TGTGCCAGCAGTGACGGCAGGGCTAACTATGGCTACACCTTC
TRBV15,TRBJ1-3,.,.,14,CATSRNRAGNTIYF,TGTGCCACCAGCAGAAACAGGGCTGGAAACACCATATATTTT
TRBV29-1,TRBJ1-1,.,.,15,CSVVRDPGVLTEAFF,TGCAGCGTTGTTAGGGACCCGGGGGTATTGACTGAAGCTTTCTTT
TRBV6-2/TRBV6-3,TRBJ2-6,TRBD1,.,17,CASSYSTGGAGANVLTF,TGTGCCAGCAGTTACTCGACAGGGGGCGCTGGGGCCAACGTCCTGACTTTC
TRBV2,TRBJ1-1,.,.,14,CASTSGYLNTEAFF,TGTGCCAGCACCTCGGGGTATCTGAACACTGAAGCTTTCTTT
TRBV4-3,TRBJ1-2,.,.,14,CASSRPGVSYGYTF,TGCGCCAGCAGCCGGCCAGGTGTAAGCTATGGCTACACCTTC
TRBV29-1,TRBJ1-2,TRBD1,.,11,CSVGQGNGYTF,TGCAGCGTCGGACAGGGGAATGGCTACACCTTC
TRBV15,TRBJ1-1,TRBD1,few,15,CATSRVTGVNTEAFF,TGTGCCACCAGCAGAGTAACAGGGGTGAACACTGAAGCTTTCTTT
TRBV12-3/TRBV12-4,TRBJ1-2,.,.,13,CASTSGGPGGYTF,TGTGCCAGCACATCGGGGGGGCCAGGGGGCTACACCTTC
TRBV7-8,TRBJ2-2,TRBD2,.,16,CASSPRTSGGTWELFF,TGTGCCAGCAGCCCCCGGACTAGCGGGGGTACCTGGGAGCTGTTTTTT
TRBV5-1,TRBJ2-7,TRBD2,once,16,CASSLAPSGDYYEQYF,TGCGCCAGCAGCTTGGCCCCTAGCGGGGATTACTACGAGCAGTACTTC
TRBV28,TRBJ1-4,TRBD1,.,12,CASRIQGAKLFF,TGTGCCAGCAGGATACAGGGGGCAAAACTGTTTTTT
TRBV5-1,TRBJ2-2,.,.,16,CASSLVPGESTGELFF,TGCGCCAGCAGCTTGGTCCCAGGGGAAAGCACCGGGGAGCTGTTTTTT
TRBV25-1,TRBJ2-3,.,.,13,CASRHTSTDTQYF,TGTGCCAGCAGGCATACTAGCACAGATACGCAGTATTTT
TRBV7-8,TRBJ2-3,.,.,14,CASSLGLSTDTQYF,TGTGCCAGCAGTTTGGGGCTAAGCACAGATACGCAGTATTTT
TRBV25-1,TRBJ2-7,.,.,16,CASSERASRGGIEQYF,TGTGCCAGCAGTGAAAGGGCCTCTAGGGGGGGGATCGAGCAGTACTTC
TRBV20-1,TRBJ2-5,.,.,12,CSASTTMETQYF,TGCAGTGCTAGTACTACGATGGAGACCCAGTACTTC
TRBV18,TRBJ1-1,.,few,14,CASSPSSVNTEAFF,TGTGCCAGCTCACCGTCCAGTGTGAACACTGAAGCTTTCTTT
TRBV19,TRBJ1-2,TRBD1,once,16,CASSSPPGQGNYGYTF,TGTGCCAGTAGTTCCCCCCCGGGACAGGGGAACTATGGCTACACCTTC
TRBV6-6,TRBJ2-5,.,.,17,CASRQLWVRLTRETQYF,TGTGCCAGCCGTCAACTCTGGGTGCGACTCACGAGGGAGACCCAGTACTTC
TRBV15,TRBJ1-2,TRBD1,.,20,CATSRDYSRQGGLSFDGYTF,TGTGCCACCAGCAGAGATTACAGTCGACAGGGGGGACTCAGCTTTGATGGCTACACCTTC
TRBV30,TRBJ1-2,.,.,14,CAWRGPGLNYGYTF,TGTGCCTGGAGGGGTCCAGGTCTTAACTATGGCTACACCTTC
TRBV7-2,TRBJ1-1,.,.,15,CASSLGENLNTEAFF,TGTGCCAGCAGCTTAGGTGAGAACCTGAACACTGAAGCTTTCTTT
TRBV3-1/TRBV3-2,TRBJ2-2,.,.,17,CASSPLGGPTNTGELFF,TGTGCCAGCAGCCCCTTGGGCGGGCCGACGAACACCGGGGAGCTGTTTTTT
TRBV27,TRBJ1-1,.,.,13,CASSLLAGVAAFF,TGTGCCAGCAGTTTATTGGCAGGGGTTGCAGCTTTCTTT
TRBV5-1,TRBJ1-2,.,.,15,CASSLKDVGRYGYTF,TGCGCCAGCAGCTTGAAAGATGTTGGGCGTTATGGCTACACCTTC
TRBV15,TRBJ2-1,TRBD2,.,14,CATSRLAGAHEQFF,TGTGCCACCAGCAGATTAGCGGGAGCTCATGAGCAGTTCTTC
TRBV7-6,TRBJ2-7,.,.,14,CASSPGTWTYEQYF,TGTGCCAGCAGCCCCGGGACATGGACCTACGAGCAGTACTTC
TRBV2,TRBJ1-1,TRBD1,.,15,CASSLQGSGNTEAFF,TGTGCCAGCAGTTTACAGGGGTCGGGGAACACTGAAGCTTTCTTT